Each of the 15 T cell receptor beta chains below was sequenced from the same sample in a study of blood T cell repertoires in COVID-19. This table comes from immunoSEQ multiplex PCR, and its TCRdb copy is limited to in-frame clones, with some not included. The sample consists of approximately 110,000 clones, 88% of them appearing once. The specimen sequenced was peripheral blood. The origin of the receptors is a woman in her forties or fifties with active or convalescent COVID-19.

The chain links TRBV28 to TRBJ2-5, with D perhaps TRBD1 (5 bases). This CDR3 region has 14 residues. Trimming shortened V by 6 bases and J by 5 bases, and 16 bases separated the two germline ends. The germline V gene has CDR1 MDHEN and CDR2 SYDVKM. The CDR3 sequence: CASRATREGETQYF. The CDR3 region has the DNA TGTGCCAGCAGGGCAACCAGGGAAGGTGAGACCCAGTACTTC.

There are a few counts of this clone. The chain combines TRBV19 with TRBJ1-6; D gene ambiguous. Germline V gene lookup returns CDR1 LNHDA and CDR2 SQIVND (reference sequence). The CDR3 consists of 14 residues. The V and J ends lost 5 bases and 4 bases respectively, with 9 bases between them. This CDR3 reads CASSHSFYNSPLHF. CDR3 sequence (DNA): TGTGCCAGTAGTCACAGCTTTTATAATTCACCCCTCCACTTT.

CDR3 nucleotides: TGTGCCAGCAGTAACCCGGGACTAGCGTGGGACAATGAGCAGTTCTTC. Its protein is CASSNPGLAWDNEQFF. The chain recombines TRBV6-2 or TRBV6-3 with TRBJ2-1; 10 bases are shared with TRBD2. With 5 bases clipped from V and 5 bases from J, the junction kept 9 bases outside the gene matches. Germline loops: CDR1 MNHEY, CDR2 SVGEGT. The CDR3 sequence is 16 residues long.

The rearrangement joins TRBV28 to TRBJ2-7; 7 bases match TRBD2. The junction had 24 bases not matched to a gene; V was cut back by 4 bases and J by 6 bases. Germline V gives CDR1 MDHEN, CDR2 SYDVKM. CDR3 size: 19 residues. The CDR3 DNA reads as TGTGCCAGCAGTTCGACTCAATTAAGGCGGGAGATGGGGGTCGGCGAGCAGTACTTC. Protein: CASSSTQLRREMGVGEQYF.

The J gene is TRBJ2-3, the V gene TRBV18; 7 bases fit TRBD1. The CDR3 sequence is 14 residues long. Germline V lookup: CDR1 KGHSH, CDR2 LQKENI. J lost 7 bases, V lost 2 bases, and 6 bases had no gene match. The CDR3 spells CASSPTPTGNTQYF. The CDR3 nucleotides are TGTGCCAGCTCACCAACGCCGACAGGGAATACGCAGTATTTT.

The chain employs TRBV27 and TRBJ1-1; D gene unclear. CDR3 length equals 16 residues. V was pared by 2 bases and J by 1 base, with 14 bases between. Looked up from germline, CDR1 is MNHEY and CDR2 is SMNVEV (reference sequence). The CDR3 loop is CASSLASQFPNTEAFF. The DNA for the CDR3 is TGTGCCAGCAGTTTAGCTTCACAATTCCCGAACACTGAAGCTTTCTTT.

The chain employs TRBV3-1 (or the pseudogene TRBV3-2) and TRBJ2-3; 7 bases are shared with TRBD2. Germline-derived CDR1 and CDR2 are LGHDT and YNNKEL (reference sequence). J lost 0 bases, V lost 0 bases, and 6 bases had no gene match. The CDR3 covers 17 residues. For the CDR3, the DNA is TGTGCCAGCAGCCAAGATCTGGTTAGCGGGAGCACAGATACGCAGTATTTT. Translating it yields CASSQDLVSGSTDTQYF.

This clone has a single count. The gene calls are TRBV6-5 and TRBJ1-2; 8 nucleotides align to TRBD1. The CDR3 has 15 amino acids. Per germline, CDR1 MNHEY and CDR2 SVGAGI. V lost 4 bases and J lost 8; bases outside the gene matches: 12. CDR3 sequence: CASSSRTGHGIGYTF. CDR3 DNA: TGTGCCAGCAGTTCACGGACAGGGCATGGCATAGGCTACACCTTC.

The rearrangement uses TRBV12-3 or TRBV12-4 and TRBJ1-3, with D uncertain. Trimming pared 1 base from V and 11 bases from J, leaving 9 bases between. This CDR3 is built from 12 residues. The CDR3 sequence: CASSLERVPIYF. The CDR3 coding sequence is TGTGCCAGCAGTTTAGAGAGGGTGCCCATATATTTT.

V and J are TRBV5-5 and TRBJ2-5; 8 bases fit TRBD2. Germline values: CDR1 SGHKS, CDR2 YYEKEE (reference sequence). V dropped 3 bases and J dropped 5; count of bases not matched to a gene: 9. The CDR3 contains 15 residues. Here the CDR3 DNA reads TGTGCCAGCAGCTCGACTAGCGCTAAGGCGGAGACCCAGTACTTC. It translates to CASSSTSAKAETQYF.

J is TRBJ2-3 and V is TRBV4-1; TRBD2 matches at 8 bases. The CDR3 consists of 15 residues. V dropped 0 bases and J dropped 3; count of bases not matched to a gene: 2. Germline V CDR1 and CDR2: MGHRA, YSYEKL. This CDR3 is CASSQEGGRTDTQYF. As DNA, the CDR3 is TGCGCCAGCAGCCAAGAAGGCGGGAGGACAGATACGCAGTATTTT.

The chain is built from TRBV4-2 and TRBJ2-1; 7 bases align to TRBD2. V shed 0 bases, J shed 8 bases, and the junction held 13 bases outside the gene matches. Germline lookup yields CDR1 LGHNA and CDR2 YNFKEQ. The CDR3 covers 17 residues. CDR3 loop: CASSQDRSSGAVYEQFF. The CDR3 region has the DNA TGTGCCAGCAGCCAAGATAGGTCCAGCGGGGCTGTGTATGAGCAGTTCTTC.

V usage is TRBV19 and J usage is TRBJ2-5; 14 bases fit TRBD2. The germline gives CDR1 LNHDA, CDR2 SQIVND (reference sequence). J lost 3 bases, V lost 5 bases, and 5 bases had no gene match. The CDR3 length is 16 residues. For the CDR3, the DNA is TGTGCCAGTAGTGTCGGGACTAGCGGGAGAGAAGAGACCCAGTACTTC. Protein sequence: CASSVGTSGREETQYF.

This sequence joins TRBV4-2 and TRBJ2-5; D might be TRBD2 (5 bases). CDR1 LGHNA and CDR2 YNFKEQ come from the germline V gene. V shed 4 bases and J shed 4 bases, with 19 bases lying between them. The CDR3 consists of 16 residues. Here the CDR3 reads CASSPGVDGSGETQYF. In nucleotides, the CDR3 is TGTGCCAGCAGCCCCGGAGTAGATGGGAGCGGAGAGACCCAGTACTTC.

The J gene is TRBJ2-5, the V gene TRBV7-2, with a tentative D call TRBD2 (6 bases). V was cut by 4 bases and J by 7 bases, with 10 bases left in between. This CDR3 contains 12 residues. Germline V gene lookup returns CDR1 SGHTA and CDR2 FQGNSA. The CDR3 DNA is TGTGCCAGCAGCTGGGAGGTCGGGACCCAGTACTTC. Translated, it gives CASSWEVGTQYF.